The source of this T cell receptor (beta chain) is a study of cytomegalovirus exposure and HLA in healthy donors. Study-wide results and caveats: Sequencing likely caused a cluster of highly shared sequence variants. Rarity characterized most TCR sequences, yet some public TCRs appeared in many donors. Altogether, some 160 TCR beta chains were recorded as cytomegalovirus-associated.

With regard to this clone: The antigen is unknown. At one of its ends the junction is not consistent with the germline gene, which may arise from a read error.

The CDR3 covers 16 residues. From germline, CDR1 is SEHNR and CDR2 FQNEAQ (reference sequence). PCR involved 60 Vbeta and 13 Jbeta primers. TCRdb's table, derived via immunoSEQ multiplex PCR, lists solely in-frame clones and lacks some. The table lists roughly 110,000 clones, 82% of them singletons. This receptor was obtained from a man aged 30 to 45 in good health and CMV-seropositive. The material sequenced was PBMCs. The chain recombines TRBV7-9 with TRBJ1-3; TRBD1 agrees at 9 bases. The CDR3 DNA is TGTTCCAGCAGCTTAGCGACAGGGGGCTCTGGAAACACCATATATTTT. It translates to CSSSLATGGSGNTIYF.